The sample holds a few counts of the clone carrying this T cell receptor (beta chain). What it binds is unknown. Sequencing used immunoSEQ multiplex PCR; TCRdb keeps in-frame clones, though not all of them. The sample lists about half a million clones, about 89% occurring once. The germline V and J ends were trimmed by 2 bases and 5 bases, with 18 bases remaining between them. CDR1 WSHSY and CDR2 SAAADI come from the germline V gene. The CDR3 covers 17 residues. The source of the sample is a study of Ad26.COV2.S vaccination and SARS-CoV-2 variants. Overall study context: Ad26.COV2.S, an intramuscular injection, was given once or twice 56 days apart.

Indicated treatment: roughly 20 received Ad26.COV2.S at low or high dose, single or two shots; a few received placebo; per-sample allocation not given. Collection of the samples took place on day 63 after the first injection of vaccine or placebo. Study results and limitations: Breadth of non-spike TCRs did not differ between vaccinees and placebo recipients. Total T cell responses may have been underestimated by the TCR breadth and depth analyses.

The specimen was peripheral blood, collected in a trial of Ad26.COV2.S vaccine versus placebo. The J gene is TRBJ2-2, the V gene TRBV10-2; possibly TRBD1 for D (6 bases). This receptor was identified in a person between 18 and 65 years old who received the Ad26.COV2.S COVID-19 vaccine or a placebo. The DNA of the CDR3 is TGCGCCAGCAGTGAGCTGGGCAGGGGACGTGGTACCGGGGAGCTGTTTTTT. Protein: CASSELGRGRGTGELFF.